The source of this T cell receptor beta chain is a study of T cells in Graves' hyperthyroidism and ophthalmopathy (dated by TCRdb to the late 2010s). About the investigation overall: To identify distinguishing TCR V-J signatures, a discovery cohort of 90 to 100 patients was used, comprising roughly 45 with Graves' ophthalmopathy and roughly 60 with stable Graves' hyperthyroidism. The approximately 100 discovery patients were randomly divided into training and test sets at a 7:3 ratio. The paper reports TCR Vbeta CDR3 sequencing of roughly 140 peripheral blood samples: over 40 ophthalmopathy, 70 to 85 hyperthyroidism and 17 progressor patients. The study also compared thyroid tissue and blood T-cell repertoires from several Graves' hyperthyroidism patients. Prospective prediction of ophthalmopathy was tested in an independent validation cohort of 18 hyperthyroidism patients and around 16 patients who later progressed to ophthalmopathy. After sampling, hyperthyroidism patients received methimazole starting at 30 mg daily, and ophthalmopathy patients received high-dose intravenous methylprednisolone.

Stable Graves' hyperthyroidism was defined as no progression to ophthalmopathy during 18 months of follow-up. The hyperthyroidism patients were between 18 and 65 years old and newly diagnosed, with a disease duration of less than 2 months. Exclusion was applied to patients with uncontrolled infections, other autoimmune diseases, pregnancy or lactation. Diagnoses were based on clinical symptoms, serum thyroxine and TRAb, thyroid ultrasound and orbital computed tomography. Total RNA was extracted using Trizol reagent, and RNA quality was assessed on an Agilent 2100 Bioanalyzer. This clonotype was seen ten or more times. The specificity of this receptor is unknown. At one boundary the junction diverges from the germline segment, which might be a read error. Results the study describes overall, beyond this receptor: In validation, the model predicted progression to ophthalmopathy with 55% to 71% sensitivity and approximately 74% specificity, a median of 6.5 months before onset. In cross-validation, a model built on a 13 V-J signature told ophthalmopathy apart from stable hyperthyroidism with under 90% sensitivity and around 81% specificity, and in testing the same model reached 80%/75%. Most expanded thyroid clonotypes (frequency above 0.001) were also detected in blood, a finding suggesting that blood repertoires may reflect thyroid immune responses. Sample size was not statistically predetermined, and blinding of investigators to group allocation was not performed.

Amplification of TCR beta CDR3 regions was carried out from RNA transcripts. The TCR CDR3 was subjected to a first round of RT-PCR using the HTBI primer set and the Qiagen OneStep RT-PCR kit. A second multiplex PCR round built the libraries, followed by size selection and purification. Paired-end sequencing of the libraries was performed with 100 bp reads on an Illumina HiSeq2000. Concerning the study's data processing: SOAPnuke was used to process the raw data, with reads discarded if the reads contained adapters or uncalled bases, had a mean Phred below 15, or lacked an exact constant-primer or identifier match. High-quality paired reads were merged with COPE v1.2.5, and unique nucleotide sequences were defined as clonotypes. Clonotypes were aligned to IMGT TRBV, TRBD and TRBJ reference segments using MiTCR v1.1. The analysis was restricted to V-J combinations with a frequency above 0.0001, which together covered 98% to 99.2% of the repertoires. The TCS score was defined as F50 (clonal expansion) divided by E x V (chaos), with BLOSUM62-based TCRdist calculated between CDR3 peptides within each V-J. Welch's t-statistics and random forest reduced approximately 520 V-J features to 13, which were used in a naive Bayes classifier (R e1071). The Morisita-Horn index was used to measure how similar the thyroid and blood repertoires were. Through fastp at Q25 and MiXCR, TCRdb rebuilt clones from the public reads, retaining in-frame beta chains. Entries that share a CDR3 protein sequence are merged under the most common genes and DNA. TCRdb's processing, not the authors' own work, is the source of the V and J calls. The sample table holds 450,000 to 700,000 distinct CDR3 sequences, of which 46% were seen once. Jointly, the top ten make up approximately 7.5% of the sample.

The CDR3 measures 13 amino acids from cysteine to phenylalanine. Only the CDR3 DNA stays, 39 bases, in frame from base 1. Sequences SGHTS (CDR1) and YDEGEE (CDR2) are obtained from the germline V gene. The sequenced material came from peripheral blood or thyroid tissue (not recorded which). Here the chain combines TRBV5-8 and TRBJ1-2; no D segment can be confidently identified. The receptor was derived from a woman between 18 and 29 years old with Graves' hyperthyroidism. The nucleotides are TGTGCCAGCAGTTTGGTTGTAAACTATGGCTACACCTTC. This codes for CASSLVVNYGYTF.